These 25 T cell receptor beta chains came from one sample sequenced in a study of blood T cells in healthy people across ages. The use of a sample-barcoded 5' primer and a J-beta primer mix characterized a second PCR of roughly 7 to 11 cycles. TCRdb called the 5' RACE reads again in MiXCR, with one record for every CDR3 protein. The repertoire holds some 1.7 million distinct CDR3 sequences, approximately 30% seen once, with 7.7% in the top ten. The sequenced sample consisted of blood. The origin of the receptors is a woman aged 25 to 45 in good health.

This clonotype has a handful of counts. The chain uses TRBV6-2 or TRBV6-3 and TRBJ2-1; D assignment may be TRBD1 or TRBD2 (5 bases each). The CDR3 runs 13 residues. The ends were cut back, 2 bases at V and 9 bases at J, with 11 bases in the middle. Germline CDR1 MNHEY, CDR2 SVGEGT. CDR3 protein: CASSYPIGAEQFF. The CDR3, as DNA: TGTGCCAGCAGTTACCCAATCGGGGCTGAGCAGTTCTTC.

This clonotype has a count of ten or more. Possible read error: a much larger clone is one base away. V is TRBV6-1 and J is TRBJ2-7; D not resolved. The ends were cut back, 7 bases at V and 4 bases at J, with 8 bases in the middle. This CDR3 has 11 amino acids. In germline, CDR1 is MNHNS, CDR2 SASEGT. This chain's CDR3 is CASIPLYEQYF. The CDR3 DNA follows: TGTGCCAGCATTCCCCTTTACGAGCAGTACTTC.

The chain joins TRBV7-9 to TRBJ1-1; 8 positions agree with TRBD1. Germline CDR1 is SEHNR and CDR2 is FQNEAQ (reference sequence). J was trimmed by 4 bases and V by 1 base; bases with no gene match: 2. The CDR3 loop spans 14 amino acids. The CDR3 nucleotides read TGTGCCAGCAGCTTAGAGACAGGGGCCACTGAAGCTTTCTTT. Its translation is CASSLETGATEAFF.

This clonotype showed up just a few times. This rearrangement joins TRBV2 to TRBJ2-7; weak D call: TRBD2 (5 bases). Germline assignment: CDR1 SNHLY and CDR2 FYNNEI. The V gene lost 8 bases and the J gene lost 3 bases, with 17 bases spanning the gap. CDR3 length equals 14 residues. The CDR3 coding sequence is TGTGCCAGCTTCGGACCACTAGAGGACTACGAGCAGTACTTC. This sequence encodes CASFGPLEDYEQYF.

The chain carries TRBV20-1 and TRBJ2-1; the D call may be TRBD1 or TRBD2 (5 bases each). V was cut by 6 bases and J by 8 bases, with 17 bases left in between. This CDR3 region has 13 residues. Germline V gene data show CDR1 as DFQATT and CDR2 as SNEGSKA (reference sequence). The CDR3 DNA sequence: TGCAGTGCCGGGGCCGGGGCTGGGGATGAGCAGTTCTTC. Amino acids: CSAGAGAGDEQFF.

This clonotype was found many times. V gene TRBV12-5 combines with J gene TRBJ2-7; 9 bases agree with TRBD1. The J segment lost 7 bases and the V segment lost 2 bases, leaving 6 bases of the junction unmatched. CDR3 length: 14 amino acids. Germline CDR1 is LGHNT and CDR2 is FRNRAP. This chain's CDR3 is CASGLNRGRGEQYF. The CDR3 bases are TGTGCTAGTGGTTTGAACAGGGGGCGCGGGGAGCAGTACTTC.

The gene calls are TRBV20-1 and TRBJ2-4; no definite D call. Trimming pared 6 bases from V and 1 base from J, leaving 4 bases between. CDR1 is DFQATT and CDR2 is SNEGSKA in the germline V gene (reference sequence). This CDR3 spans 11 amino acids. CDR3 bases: TGCAGTGCGGGGGCCAAAAACATTCAGTACTTC. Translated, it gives CSAGAKNIQYF.

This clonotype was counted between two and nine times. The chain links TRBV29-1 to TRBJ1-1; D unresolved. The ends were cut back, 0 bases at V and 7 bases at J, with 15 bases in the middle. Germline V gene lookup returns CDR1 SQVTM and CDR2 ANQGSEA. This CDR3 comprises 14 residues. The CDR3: CSVEDRLGLIEAFF. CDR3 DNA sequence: TGCAGCGTTGAAGATCGTCTAGGTCTTATTGAAGCTTTCTTT.

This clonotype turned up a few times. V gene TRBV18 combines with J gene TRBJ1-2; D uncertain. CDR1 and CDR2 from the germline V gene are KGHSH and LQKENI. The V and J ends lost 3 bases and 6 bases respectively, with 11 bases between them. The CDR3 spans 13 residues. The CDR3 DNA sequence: TGTGCCAGCTCACCCGAGATAATAGATGGCTACACCTTC. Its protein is CASSPEIIDGYTF.

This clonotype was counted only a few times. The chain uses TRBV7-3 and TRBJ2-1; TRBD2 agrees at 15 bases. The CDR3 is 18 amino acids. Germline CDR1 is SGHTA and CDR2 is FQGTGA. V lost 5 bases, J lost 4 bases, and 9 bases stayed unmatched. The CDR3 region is CASSLGLAGGLEYNEQFF. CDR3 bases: TGTGCCAGCAGCCTAGGACTAGCGGGGGGGTTAGAATACAATGAGCAGTTCTTC.

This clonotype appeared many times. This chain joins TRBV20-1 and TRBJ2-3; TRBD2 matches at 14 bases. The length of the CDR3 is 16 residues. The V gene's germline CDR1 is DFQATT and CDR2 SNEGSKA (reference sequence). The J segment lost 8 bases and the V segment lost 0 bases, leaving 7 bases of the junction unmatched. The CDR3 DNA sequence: TGCAGTGCTAGAGACACCCAGGGACTAGCGGGGGTTACGCAGTATTTT. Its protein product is CSARDTQGLAGVTQYF.

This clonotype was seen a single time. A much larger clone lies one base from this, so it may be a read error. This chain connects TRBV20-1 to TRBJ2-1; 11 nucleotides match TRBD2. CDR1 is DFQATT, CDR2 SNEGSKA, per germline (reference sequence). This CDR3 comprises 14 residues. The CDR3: CSARDTLAGAEPFF. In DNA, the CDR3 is TGCAGTGCTAGAGATACACTAGCGGGAGCTGAGCCGTTCTTC.

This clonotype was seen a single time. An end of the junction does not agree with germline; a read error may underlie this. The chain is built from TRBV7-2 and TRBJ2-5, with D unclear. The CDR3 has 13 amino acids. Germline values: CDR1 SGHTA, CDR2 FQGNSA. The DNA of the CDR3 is TGTGTCAGCAGCTTAAATCGTGGAGAGACCCAGTACTTC. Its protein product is CVSSLNRGETQYF.

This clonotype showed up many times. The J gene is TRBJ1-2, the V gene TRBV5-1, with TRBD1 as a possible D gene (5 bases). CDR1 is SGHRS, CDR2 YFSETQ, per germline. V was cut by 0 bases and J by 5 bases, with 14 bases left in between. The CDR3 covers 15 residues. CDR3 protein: CASSLDGPKGYGYTF. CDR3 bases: TGCGCCAGCAGCTTGGACGGCCCAAAGGGGTATGGCTACACCTTC.

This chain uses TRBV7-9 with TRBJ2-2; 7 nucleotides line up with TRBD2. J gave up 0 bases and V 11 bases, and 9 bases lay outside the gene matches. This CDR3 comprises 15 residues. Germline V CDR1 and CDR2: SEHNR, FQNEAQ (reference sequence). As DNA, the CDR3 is TGTGCCCCCGGGGGAGGGGCAGCGAACACCGGGGAGCTGTTTTTT. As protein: CAPGGGAANTGELFF.

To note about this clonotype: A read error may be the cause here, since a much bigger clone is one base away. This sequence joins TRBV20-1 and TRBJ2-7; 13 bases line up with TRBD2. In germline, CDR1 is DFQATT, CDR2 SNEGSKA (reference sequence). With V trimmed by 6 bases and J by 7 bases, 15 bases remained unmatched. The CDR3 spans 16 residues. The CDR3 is CSAGYSLAGGYNEQYF. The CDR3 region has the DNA TGCAGTGCCGGATACTCACTAGCGGGAGGGTATAATGAGCAGTACTTC.

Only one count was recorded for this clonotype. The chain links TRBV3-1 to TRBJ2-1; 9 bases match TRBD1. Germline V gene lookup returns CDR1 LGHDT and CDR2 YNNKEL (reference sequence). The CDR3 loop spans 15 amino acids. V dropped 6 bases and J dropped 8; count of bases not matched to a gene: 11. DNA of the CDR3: TGTGCCAGCAGTTACACGGGACAGGGTAGATATGAGCAGTTCTTC. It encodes CASSYTGQGRYEQFF.

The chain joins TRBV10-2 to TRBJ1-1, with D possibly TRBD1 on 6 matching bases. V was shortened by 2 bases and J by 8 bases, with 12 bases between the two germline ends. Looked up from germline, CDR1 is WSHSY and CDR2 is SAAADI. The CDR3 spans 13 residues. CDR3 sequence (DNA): TGCGCCAGCAGTGAGCCCTACAGGGCCGAAGCTTTCTTT. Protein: CASSEPYRAEAFF.

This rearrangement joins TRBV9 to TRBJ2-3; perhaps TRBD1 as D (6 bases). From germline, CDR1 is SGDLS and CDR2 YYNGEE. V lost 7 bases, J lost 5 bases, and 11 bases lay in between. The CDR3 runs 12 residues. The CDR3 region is CASALRGDTQYF. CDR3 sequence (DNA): TGTGCCAGCGCCCTCAGGGGAGATACGCAGTATTTT.

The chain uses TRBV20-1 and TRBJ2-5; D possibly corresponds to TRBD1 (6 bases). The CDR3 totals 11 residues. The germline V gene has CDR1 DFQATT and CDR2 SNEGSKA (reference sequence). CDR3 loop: CGGRFQETQYF. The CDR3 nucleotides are TGCGGGGGCCGCTTCCAAGAGACCCAGTACTTC.

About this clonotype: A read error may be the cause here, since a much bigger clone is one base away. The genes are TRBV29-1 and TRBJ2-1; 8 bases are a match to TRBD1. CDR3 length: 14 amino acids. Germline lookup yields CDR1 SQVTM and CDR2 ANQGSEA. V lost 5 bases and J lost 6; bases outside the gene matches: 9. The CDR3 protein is CSVLSDRAGNEQFF. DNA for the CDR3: TGCAGCGTTCTCTCGGACAGGGCAGGCAATGAGCAGTTCTTC.

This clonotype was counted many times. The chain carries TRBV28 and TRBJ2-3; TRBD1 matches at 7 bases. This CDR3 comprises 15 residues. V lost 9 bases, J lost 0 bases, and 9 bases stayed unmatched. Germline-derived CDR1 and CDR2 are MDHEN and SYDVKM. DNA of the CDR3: TGTGCCAGTTCCCCCCGGGACAGTAGCACAGATACGCAGTATTTT. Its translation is CASSPRDSSTDTQYF. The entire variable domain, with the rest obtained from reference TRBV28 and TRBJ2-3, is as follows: DVKVTQSSRYLVKRTGEKVFLECVQDMDHENMFWYRQDPGLGLRLIYFSYDVKMKEKGDIPEGYSVSREKKERFSLILESASTNQTSMYLCASSPRDSSTDTQYFGPGTRLTVL.

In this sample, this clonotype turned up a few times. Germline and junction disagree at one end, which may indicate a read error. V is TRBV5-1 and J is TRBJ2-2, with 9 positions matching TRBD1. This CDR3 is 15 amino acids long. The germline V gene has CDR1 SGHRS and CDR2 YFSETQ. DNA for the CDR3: TGCGCCAGCATAGTCGGGACAGGGAACGCCGGGGAGCTGTTTTTT. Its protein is CASIVGTGNAGELFF.

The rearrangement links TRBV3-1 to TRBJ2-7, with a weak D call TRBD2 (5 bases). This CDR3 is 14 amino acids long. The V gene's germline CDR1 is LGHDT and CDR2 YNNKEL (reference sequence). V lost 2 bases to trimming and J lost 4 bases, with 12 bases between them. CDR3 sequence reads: CASSQTTSSYEQYF. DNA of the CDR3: TGTGCCAGCAGCCAAACAACTAGTAGTTACGAGCAGTACTTC.

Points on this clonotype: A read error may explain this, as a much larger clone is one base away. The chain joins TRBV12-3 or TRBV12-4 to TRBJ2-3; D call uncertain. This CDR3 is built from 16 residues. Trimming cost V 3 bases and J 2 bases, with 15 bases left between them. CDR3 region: CASSFWRPNYTDTQYF. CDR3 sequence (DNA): TGTGCCAGCAGTTTTTGGCGGCCAAATTACACAGATACGCAGTATTTT.